The 32 T cell receptor beta chains given below trace back to one sample, sequenced in a study of blood T cells in healthy people across ages. A J-beta primer mix and a sample-barcoded 5' primer were used in a second PCR of about 6 to 12 cycles. TCRdb called the 5' RACE reads again in MiXCR, with one record for every CDR3 protein. The data show 870,000 or so distinct CDR3 sequences, roughly 26% seen once. The sample comprised blood. The receptors here all came from a woman over 75 in good health.

This clonotype was seen a few times. The chain links TRBV6-1 to TRBJ2-2, with unresolved D. This CDR3 has 14 residues. Looked up from germline, CDR1 is MNHNS and CDR2 is SASEGT. With 0 bases removed from V and 3 bases from J, the gap between germline ends came to 5 bases. The CDR3 DNA follows: TGTGCCAGCAGTGAAGCCCTATACACCGGGGAGCTGTTTTTT. It codes for CASSEALYTGELFF.

This clonotype was recorded at least ten times. The rearrangement links TRBV7-2 to TRBJ2-5; tentative D call: TRBD1 (6 bases). This CDR3 has 15 residues. Germline CDR1 is SGHTA and CDR2 is FQGNSA. Trimming stripped 5 bases from V and 1 base from J, with 14 bases between. The CDR3 DNA is TGTGCCAGCAGCCCACAGGACAGACCCCAAGAGACCCAGTACTTC. Residues: CASSPQDRPQETQYF.

This clonotype was found a few times. This sequence joins TRBV4-2 and TRBJ2-2; 7 bases line up with TRBD2. The germline gives CDR1 LGHNA, CDR2 YNFKEQ. Trimming removed 1 base from V and 7 bases from J; junction bases left unmatched: 9. The length of the CDR3 is 16 residues. The CDR3 protein is CASSQVGGTLGGELFF. CDR3 DNA: TGTGCCAGCAGCCAAGTGGGGGGGACCCTCGGCGGGGAGCTGTTTTTT.

This clonotype came up many times. J is TRBJ1-2 and V is TRBV29-1, with D perhaps TRBD1 (5 bases). Germline-derived CDR1 and CDR2 are SQVTM and ANQGSEA. The ends were cut back, 4 bases at V and 4 bases at J, with 16 bases in the middle. The CDR3 sequence is 14 residues long. CDR3 residues: CSVAAGYQGYGYTF. CDR3 nucleotides: TGCAGCGTTGCAGCGGGGTACCAGGGCTATGGCTACACCTTC.

In its sample, this clonotype was seen many times. This chain links TRBV15 with TRBJ2-5, with 7 bases matching TRBD2. This CDR3 comprises 16 residues. CDR1 is LNHNV, CDR2 YYDKDF, per germline (reference sequence). V gave up 0 bases and J gave up 11 bases; unmatched junction bases: 15. CDR3 nucleotides: TGTGCCACCAGCAGAGATACGGGGGGTTATCCGCGAGAGCAGTACTTC. Translating it yields CATSRDTGGYPREQYF.

This clonotype was found many times. This chain links TRBV9 with TRBJ2-3; no firm D call. The CDR3 contains 17 residues. Per germline, CDR1 SGDLS and CDR2 YYNGEE. With 0 bases removed from V and 4 bases from J, the gap between germline ends came to 18 bases. The CDR3 protein is CASSVASVPGPPDTQYF. The CDR3 coding sequence is TGTGCCAGCAGCGTAGCCTCCGTTCCAGGTCCCCCAGATACGCAGTATTTT.

This clonotype was picked up many times. The V call is TRBV7-2, the J call TRBJ1-2; D is possibly TRBD1 (5 bases). Germline V lookup: CDR1 SGHTA, CDR2 FQGNSA. The CDR3 spans 13 residues. V dropped 5 bases and J dropped 1 base, with 8 bases sitting between them. CDR3 nucleotide sequence: TGTGCCAGCAGCGGGGACGGTAACTATGGCTACACCTTC. Its translation: CASSGDGNYGYTF.

This clonotype was counted many times. One end of the junction varies from germline; a read error may be responsible. The rearrangement links TRBV7-2 to TRBJ2-5, with 8 bases that match TRBD1. CDR1 and CDR2 from the germline V gene are SGHTA and FQGNSA. The CDR3 has 14 amino acids. The CDR3 is CASSSRDRQETQYF. The CDR3 DNA reads as TGCGCCAGCAGCTCCCGGGACAGGCAAGAGACCCAGTACTTC.

The chain employs TRBV6-2 or TRBV6-3 and TRBJ2-4, with TRBD1 matching 7 bases. This CDR3 is built from 15 residues. Looked up from germline, CDR1 is MNHEY and CDR2 is SVGEGT. V trimming: 8 bases; J trimming: 0 bases; junction bases outside the gene matches: 7. The CDR3 nucleotides are TGTGCCAGCGGCCAGGGGGTCCTAGCCAAAAACATTCAGTACTTC. Encoded protein: CASGQGVLAKNIQYF.

This clonotype was detected many times. V usage is TRBV7-9 and J usage is TRBJ1-2, with TRBD1 matching over 9 bases. The V segment lost 7 bases and the J segment 8 bases; nucleotides outside the gene matches: 8. This CDR3 is built from 13 residues. Germline-derived CDR1 and CDR2 are SEHNR and FQNEAQ (reference sequence). CDR3 in DNA: TGTGCCAGCAACTTGCCCGGGACAGGGGGCTACACCTTC. Protein sequence: CASNLPGTGGYTF.

This clonotype was recorded a few times. J is TRBJ2-2 and V is TRBV7-9; 8 bases match TRBD1. Trimming took 5 bases from V and 7 from J; bases not matched to a gene: 9. Germline V gives CDR1 SEHNR, CDR2 FQNEAQ (reference sequence). The CDR3 is 15 residues long. The CDR3 region is CASSDADREYGELFF. As DNA, the CDR3 is TGTGCCAGCAGCGATGCGGACAGGGAGTACGGGGAGCTGTTTTTT.

This clonotype was seen many times. The gene calls are TRBV7-8 and TRBJ2-5; TRBD1 matches at 9 bases. Germline CDR1 is SGHVS and CDR2 is FQNEAQ. The CDR3 consists of 15 residues. J lost 5 bases, V lost 4 bases, and 8 bases had no gene match. The CDR3 is CASSYRTGAGETQYF. CDR3 DNA sequence: TGTGCCAGCAGCTATAGGACAGGGGCGGGGGAGACCCAGTACTTC.

This chain links TRBV20-1 with TRBJ2-5, with 7 bases fitting TRBD2. Germline V gene data show CDR1 as DFQATT and CDR2 as SNEGSKA (reference sequence). Trimming at V came to 3 bases and at J to 5 bases, leaving 9 bases not matched to a gene. The CDR3 has 14 amino acids. The CDR3 here is CSARGWEGVETQYF. In DNA form, the CDR3 reads TGCAGTGCTAGGGGTTGGGAGGGCGTGGAGACCCAGTACTTC.

This clonotype was found many times. The CDR3 nucleotides read TGCAGCGCGGGGACAGGGGGCCGGGGAGAGACCCAGTACTTC. Translation: CSAGTGGRGETQYF. This chain connects TRBV29-1 to TRBJ2-5; 12 bases are a match to TRBD1. Germline V gives CDR1 SQVTM, CDR2 ANQGSEA. Trimming cost V 7 bases and J 4 bases; bases outside gene matches: 7. The length of the CDR3 is 14 residues.

About this clonotype itself: This may be a read error: a much more frequent sequence differs by one nucleotide. This chain connects TRBV5-6 to TRBJ2-5; D not certain. V was cut by 1 base and J by 2 bases, with 9 bases left in between. CDR3 length equals 14 residues. Germline V gene data show CDR1 as SGHDT and CDR2 as YYEEEE. The CDR3, as DNA: TGTGCCAGCAGCTTGACGGCGGTTCAAGAGACCCAGTACTTC. Its translation is CASSLTAVQETQYF.

There are a few counts of this clonotype. The gene calls are TRBV7-9 and TRBJ1-1, with 8 bases aligning to TRBD1. Germline V gene lookup returns CDR1 SEHNR and CDR2 FQNEAQ (reference sequence). There are 16 residues in the CDR3. Germline trimming cut 6 bases from V and 0 bases from J; bases unmatched to any gene: 9. The CDR3 DNA is TGTGCCAGCAGTCACGAGACAGGGGCCCTGAACACTGAAGCTTTCTTT. Residues: CASSHETGALNTEAFF.

Ten or more counts support this clonotype. The V gene is TRBV20-1, the J gene TRBJ2-7, with D possibly matching TRBD2 (5 bases). Trimming cost V 2 bases and J 4 bases, with 6 bases left between them. The CDR3 consists of 11 residues. Germline V gives CDR1 DFQATT, CDR2 SNEGSKA (reference sequence). The chain's CDR3 is CSARRGYEQYF. CDR3 bases: TGCAGTGCTAGACGCGGGTACGAGCAGTACTTC.

The V gene is TRBV4-3, the J gene TRBJ1-4; tentative D call: TRBD1 (5 bases). The CDR3 is made up of 16 amino acids. Germline V gives CDR1 LGHNA, CDR2 YSLEER. V was cut by 0 bases and J by 4 bases, with 12 bases left in between. The CDR3 region has the DNA TGCGCCAGCAGCCAAGAGGAACGGGGGAGTAATGAAAAACTGTTTTTT. Translating it yields CASSQEERGSNEKLFF.

Ten or more counts support this clonotype. This chain joins TRBV5-5 and TRBJ2-1; D perhaps matches TRBD1 (6 bases). The CDR3 is 15 residues long. V lost 4 bases to trimming and J lost 4 bases, with 15 bases between them. Germline lookup yields CDR1 SGHKS and CDR2 YYEKEE (reference sequence). The CDR3 loop reads CASSLSDSAYNEQFF. The CDR3 bases are TGTGCCAGCAGCCTATCGGACAGCGCATACAATGAGCAGTTCTTC.

The chain recombines TRBV7-2 with TRBJ2-3; 9 bases fit TRBD1. The CDR3 runs to 19 residues. The V gene end was trimmed by 5 bases and the J gene end by 1 base; junction bases not matched to a gene: 16. Germline CDR1 reads SGHTA; CDR2 reads FQGNSA. The CDR3 region is CASSPQGQGTKIRTDTQYF. The CDR3 DNA is TGTGCCAGCAGCCCGCAGGGACAGGGCACTAAAATTCGCACAGATACGCAGTATTTT. Full variable domain (missing parts from reference TRBV7-2 and TRBJ2-3): GAGVSQSPSNKVTEKGKDVELRCDPISGHTALYWYRQSLGQGLEFLIYFQGNSAPDKSGLPSDRFSAERTGGSVSTLTIQRTQQEDSAVYLCASSPQGQGTKIRTDTQYFGPGTRLTVL.

This clonotype was counted many times. The rearrangement links TRBV6-1 to TRBJ2-3; 9 bases align to TRBD2. There are 16 residues in the CDR3. The germline V gene has CDR1 MNHNS and CDR2 SASEGT. J was trimmed by 0 bases and V by 5 bases; bases with no gene match: 6. DNA of the CDR3: TGTGCCAGCAGTAATAGCGGGGGCCTCAGCACAGATACGCAGTATTTT. It codes for CASSNSGGLSTDTQYF.

About this clonotype: Relative to the germline gene, one junction end is altered; a read error may explain this. The rearrangement uses TRBV18 and TRBJ2-3; possible D gene TRBD2, 5 bases. From germline, CDR1 is KGHSH and CDR2 LQKENI. The CDR3 is 13 amino acids. This chain's CDR3 is CASPPAGLGTQYF. DNA for the CDR3: TGTGCCAGCCCACCGGCGGGTTTGGGTACGCAGTATTTT.

This chain connects TRBV6-2 or TRBV6-3 to TRBJ2-2; 8 bases are shared with TRBD1. V dropped 6 bases and J dropped 5; count of bases not matched to a gene: 11. The CDR3 sequence is 16 residues long. Looked up from germline, CDR1 is MNHEY and CDR2 is SVGEGT. The CDR3 sequence is CASSPGQGARTGELFF. Here the CDR3 DNA reads TGTGCCAGCAGCCCCGGTCAGGGGGCGCGGACCGGGGAGCTGTTTTTT.

The CDR3 bases are TGCAGTGCTAGAATCCTAGAGGAAAACTATGGCTACACCTTC. It is translated as CSARILEENYGYTF. This chain uses TRBV20-1 with TRBJ1-2; D unclear. Germline CDR1 and CDR2: DFQATT and SNEGSKA (reference sequence). The CDR3 length is 14 residues. Between the trimmed V and J ends, which lost 2 bases and 2 bases, there was a span of 12 bases.

This rearrangement joins TRBV11-2 to TRBJ2-7; D possibly corresponds to TRBD2 (6 bases). The CDR3 contains 15 residues. V was shortened by 4 bases and J by 2 bases, with 15 bases between the two germline ends. CDR1 is SGHAT, CDR2 FQNNGV, per germline. CDR3 bases: TGTGCCAGCAGCTCTCAACCCGGGAGTACCTACGAGCAGTACTTC. It specifies CASSSQPGSTYEQYF.

This clonotype was observed at least ten times. The rearrangement links TRBV6-5 to TRBJ2-3; perhaps TRBD1 as D (6 bases). The CDR3 loop spans 14 amino acids. The germline CDR1 and CDR2 sequences are MNHEY and SVGAGI. Deletions cut 6 bases from V and 6 bases from J, with 16 bases between. In DNA form, the CDR3 reads TGTGCCAGCAGCTTCGCCAGGGGAGATGATACGCAGTATTTT. It translates to CASSFARGDDTQYF.

Of note for this clonotype: This may arise from a read error, as a much more abundant clone is one base away. The chain carries TRBV7-9 and TRBJ1-1; D is possibly TRBD1 (5 bases). Deletions cut 7 bases from V and 1 base from J, with 13 bases between. This CDR3 spans 14 amino acids. Germline values: CDR1 SEHNR, CDR2 FQNEAQ (reference sequence). This chain's CDR3 is CASIRDYGNTEAFF. CDR3 in DNA: TGTGCCAGCATCAGGGACTATGGGAACACTGAAGCTTTCTTT. Drawing the rest from reference TRBV7-9 and TRBJ1-1, the complete variable domain is DTGVSQNPRHKITKRGQNVTFRCDPISEHNRLYWYRQTLGQGPEFLTYFQNEAQLEKSRLLSDRFSAERPKGSFSTLEIQRTEQGDSAMYLCASIRDYGNTEAFFGQGTRLTVV.

The chain uses TRBV4-3 and TRBJ2-5; the D gene is possibly TRBD2 (5 bases). The CDR3 consists of 13 residues. CDR1 is LGHNA, CDR2 YSLEER, per germline. V shed 0 bases and J shed 6 bases, with 8 bases lying between them. The CDR3 loop reads CASSQEPGKTQYF. The CDR3 nucleotides read TGCGCCAGCAGCCAAGAACCCGGGAAGACCCAGTACTTC.

This clonotype was found many times. This rearrangement joins TRBV15 to TRBJ2-7; 8 bases fit TRBD1. This CDR3 contains 14 residues. V was pared by 3 bases and J by 1 base, with 2 bases of the junction left unmatched. Germline V gene sequence: CDR1 LNHNV, CDR2 YYDKDF (reference sequence). The DNA for the CDR3 is TGTGCCACCAGCAGCGACAGGGGTTCCTACGAGCAGTACTTC. It encodes CATSSDRGSYEQYF.

This clonotype was counted ten times or more. The rearrangement joins TRBV3-1 to TRBJ2-7, with D perhaps given as TRBD1 or TRBD2 (5 bases each). The CDR3 is made up of 17 amino acids. Germline V gene lookup returns CDR1 LGHDT and CDR2 YNNKEL (reference sequence). Trimming shortened V by 1 base and J by 5 bases, and 21 bases separated the two germline ends. As DNA, the CDR3 is TGTGCCAGCAGCCAAGTAGGTGACAGATGCGGACTCCACGAGCAGTACTTC. Protein product: CASSQVGDRCGLHEQYF.

In this sample, this clonotype turned up a few times. This chain connects TRBV5-6 to TRBJ1-1; D remains unclear. Germline assignment: CDR1 SGHDT and CDR2 YYEEEE. This CDR3 spans 14 amino acids. With 0 bases removed from V and 6 bases from J, the gap between germline ends came to 12 bases. The CDR3 DNA follows: TGTGCCAGCAGCTTGGCGTGGGTCGGAGCTGAAGCTTTCTTT. Translating gives CASSLAWVGAEAFF.

In the case of this clonotype: It may be a read error: a sequence one base away is much more abundant. This rearrangement joins TRBV29-1 to TRBJ2-5; the D gene is possibly TRBD1 (8 bases). The J call is uncertain, as TRBJ2-7 better fits the DNA end. The CDR3 sequence is 13 residues long. CDR1 and CDR2 from the germline V gene are SQVTM and ANQGSEA. The CDR3 spells CSVDPQGEGEQYF. The CDR3 DNA follows: TGCAGCGTTGACCCACAGGGGGAGGGCGAGCAGTACTTC.